Many counts were recorded for the clone carrying this TCR beta chain. What it binds is not known. The data stem from a study of identical twins. Whole-study findings and limits: Twin-shared out-of-frame alpha sequences were enriched for low generation probability.

One entry per CDR3 protein, called by TCRdb with MiXCR from the 5' RACE reads. The profile covers approximately 620,000 distinct CDR3 sequences, with 8.5% to 9.5% appearing a single time and 0.85% to 1% taken by the ten largest. These data also formed part of another study, on yellow fever vaccine responses in identical twins.

The sequencing input was PBMCs. This clonotype was sampled from a woman between 18 and 29 years old in good health.

This chain's CDR3 is CAISGTGGKDTQYF. CDR3 coding DNA: TGTGCCATCAGTGGTACGGGGGGGAAAGATACGCAGTATTTT. The chain uses TRBV10-3 and TRBJ2-3; 8 positions agree with TRBD2. The CDR3 runs to 14 residues. Trimming at V came to 4 bases and at J to 5 bases, leaving 5 bases not matched to a gene. CDR1 ENHRY and CDR2 SYGVKD come from the germline V gene.